Listed here are 31 T cell receptor beta chains from one sample, sequenced in a study of T cell repertoires in cytomegalovirus infection. These receptors' targets are unknown. TCRdb fed the reads into MiXCR, producing one record per CDR3 protein. The table has about 700,000 distinct CDR3 sequences, 30% to 35% seen once. Sequences were derived from cultured PBMCs, sampled from culture after CMV antigen stimulation. The source is a human donor in good health (CMV status not recorded). Some clones in this sample may be carry-over from other donors' samples.

There are a few counts of this clonotype. This chain uses TRBV7-6 with TRBJ2-3; D may be TRBD2 (7 bases). V shed 5 bases and J shed 0 bases, with 12 bases lying between them. Germline-derived CDR1 and CDR2 are SGHVS and FNYEAQ. This CDR3 region has 15 residues. CDR3 in DNA: TGTGCCAGCAGCGCGGGGGCCCCAAGCACAGATACGCAGTATTTT. Translating it yields CASSAGAPSTDTQYF. Combining the CDR3 with reference TRBV7-6 and TRBJ2-3 gives the whole variable domain GAGVSQSPRYKVTKRGQDVALRCDPISGHVSLYWYRQALGQGPEFLTYFNYEAQQDKSGLPNDRFSAERPEGSISTLTIQRTEQRDSAMYRCASSAGAPSTDTQYFGPGTRLTVL.

The table lists this clonotype with a few counts. V usage is TRBV3-1 and J usage is TRBJ2-6; TRBD1 might be the D (5 bases). Between the trimmed V and J ends, which lost 10 bases and 1 base, there was a span of 8 bases. The CDR3 length is 13 residues. CDR1 LGHDT and CDR2 YNNKEL come from the germline V gene (reference sequence). CDR3: CATTVSGANVLTF. In DNA form, the CDR3 reads TGTGCCACGACAGTGTCTGGGGCCAACGTCCTGACTTTC.

The V gene is TRBV7-6, the J gene TRBJ2-3; no clear D gene. The CDR3 runs 15 residues. Per the germline V gene, CDR1 is SGHVS and CDR2 is FNYEAQ. V shed 2 bases and J shed 2 bases, with 11 bases lying between them. The CDR3 spells CASSLLATPTDTQYF. The DNA of the CDR3 is TGTGCCAGCAGCTTACTTGCTACCCCCACAGATACGCAGTATTTT.

Many counts were recorded for this clonotype. The chain carries TRBV7-2 and TRBJ1-2, with D possibly TRBD1 on 6 matching bases. CDR1 is SGHTA and CDR2 is FQGNSA in the germline V gene. The CDR3 extends over 16 amino acids. V dropped 5 bases and J dropped 1 base, with 17 bases sitting between them. The CDR3 DNA reads TGTGCCAGCAGCAAAAACCAGGGGCCAGTTAACTATGGCTACACCTTC. The encoded protein is CASSKNQGPVNYGYTF.

This clonotype was observed a few times. The chain employs TRBV6-7 and TRBJ2-7, with 10 bases aligning to TRBD2. TRBV6-7 is assigned to the ORF class and has an uncertain function. The CDR3 length is 14 residues. J gave up 4 bases and V 2 bases, and 2 bases lay outside the gene matches. CDR3: CASSYGSGRYEQYF. The DNA of the CDR3 is TGTGCCAGCAGTTACGGTAGCGGGAGGTACGAGCAGTACTTC.

CDR3 sequence (DNA): TGCGCCAGCAGCCAAGCCGGGACCTGGGGCAATCAGCCCCAGCATTTT. This gives the protein CASSQAGTWGNQPQHF. This chain links TRBV4-1 with TRBJ1-5; TRBD1 might be the D (5 bases). Germline CDR1 is MGHRA and CDR2 is YSYEKL. The CDR3 consists of 16 residues. Trimming removed 1 base from V and 2 bases from J, with 12 bases in between.

CDR3 in amino acids: CALPQPRTDTQYF. CDR3 coding DNA: TGTGCTCTCCCACAGCCCCGCACAGATACGCAGTATTTT. The gene calls are TRBV6-1 and TRBJ2-3; D uncertain. The length of the CDR3 is 13 residues. Germline CDR1 and CDR2: MNHNS and SASEGT.

The chain joins TRBV7-1 to TRBJ1-1; possible D gene TRBD1, 5 bases. TRBV7-1 is an ORF, and what it does is uncertain. Between the trimmed V and J ends, which lost 5 bases and 4 bases, there was a span of 20 bases. The CDR3 is made up of 16 amino acids. The CDR3 spells CASSPPLGAGRTEAFF. The CDR3 nucleotides read TGTGCCAGCAGCCCACCCCTCGGGGCCGGACGCACTGAAGCTTTCTTT.

The chain recombines TRBV6-1 with TRBJ1-1; 8 nucleotides align to TRBD1. Per germline, CDR1 MNHNS and CDR2 SASEGT. Trimming cost V 1 base and J 9 bases; bases outside gene matches: 10. The CDR3 has 15 amino acids. The CDR3 protein is CASSEEGQEGLKAFF. As DNA, the CDR3 is TGTGCCAGCAGTGAAGAGGGACAGGAGGGTTTGAAAGCTTTCTTT.

About this clonotype itself: Just one base apart from a much larger clone, this may be a read error. V usage is TRBV7-8 and J usage is TRBJ2-1; weak D call: TRBD1 (7 bases). The CDR3 is made up of 13 amino acids. Germline CDR1 reads SGHVS; CDR2 reads FQNEAQ. The V end lost 5 bases, the J end lost 4 bases, and 9 bases lay between the germline ends. The CDR3 DNA sequence: TGTGCCAGCAGCGCGGGACAGTACAATGAGCAGTTCTTC. Amino acids: CASSAGQYNEQFF.

This clonotype was seen a few times. The CDR3 is CASSPAGVAYNEQFF. The CDR3 DNA reads as TGTGCCAGCTCACCAGCGGGAGTGGCCTACAATGAGCAGTTCTTC. The chain joins TRBV18 to TRBJ2-1; 7 bases match TRBD2. The trim removed 2 bases at V and 2 bases at J, leaving 3 bases unmatched. This CDR3 spans 15 amino acids. CDR1 and CDR2 (germline): KGHSH, LQKENI.

This chain joins TRBV2 and TRBJ2-5; D perhaps matches TRBD2 (5 bases). The CDR3 covers 13 residues. V lost 6 bases and J 4 bases, leaving 12 bases between the germline ends. The germline CDR1 and CDR2 sequences are SNHLY and FYNNEI. The CDR3 is CASSTVEGETQYF. In nucleotides, the CDR3 is TGTGCCAGCAGCACCGTCGAGGGAGAGACCCAGTACTTC.

This chain connects TRBV20-1 to TRBJ2-1; no firm D call. Per germline, CDR1 DFQATT and CDR2 SNEGSKA (reference sequence). V was cut by 5 bases and J by 12 bases, with 11 bases left in between. The CDR3 is made up of 10 amino acids. CDR3 DNA: TGCAGTGCTGTATCTGGTGGGCAGTTCTTC. Protein product: CSAVSGGQFF.

This clonotype was detected only a few times. The genes are TRBV6-2 or TRBV6-3 and TRBJ2-7; D assignment may be TRBD1 or TRBD2 (5 bases each). V lost 6 bases and J 3 bases, leaving 15 bases between the germline ends. Germline V gene lookup returns CDR1 MNHEY and CDR2 SVGEGT. The CDR3 is made up of 14 amino acids. The CDR3 bases are TGTGCCAGCAGGAGGGCGGACATGATCTACGAGCAGTACTTC. Encoded protein: CASRRADMIYEQYF.

The chain employs TRBV11-2 and TRBJ2-3; D not certain. Germline lookup yields CDR1 SGHAT and CDR2 FQNNGV. Trimming left V 5 bases short and J 5 bases short, with 14 bases between. The CDR3 loop spans 14 amino acids. The CDR3 here is CASSQRTGGDTQYF. The DNA of the CDR3 is TGTGCCAGCAGCCAACGGACGGGCGGAGATACGCAGTATTTT.

V and J are TRBV10-3 and TRBJ2-3, with D possibly being TRBD2 (5 bases). This CDR3 comprises 14 residues. The germline V and J ends were trimmed by 11 bases and 5 bases, with 20 bases remaining between them. From germline, CDR1 is ENHRY and CDR2 SYGVKD. The CDR3 nucleotides are TGTGCCTCCCAGCAGGCAAGGGCGGGAGATACGCAGTATTTT. Residues: CASQQARAGDTQYF.

The V call is TRBV20-1, the J call TRBJ1-2, with no clear D. This CDR3 spans 14 amino acids. Germline V gene data show CDR1 as DFQATT and CDR2 as SNEGSKA (reference sequence). Trimming took 1 base from V and 7 from J, leaving 16 bases between them. For the CDR3, the DNA is TGCAGTGCTAGAGTTTCTCTTGGAGGAGTTGGCTACACCTTC. This gives the protein CSARVSLGGVGYTF.

The chain combines TRBV5-6 with TRBJ1-2, with D unresolved. Trimming left V 4 bases short and J 6 bases short, with 16 bases between. Germline values: CDR1 SGHDT, CDR2 YYEEEE. This CDR3 has 14 residues. The CDR3 loop is CASSQNKNRDGYTF. In nucleotides, the CDR3 is TGTGCCAGCAGCCAAAACAAGAATAGGGATGGCTACACCTTC.

CDR3 coding DNA: TGTGCCAGCAGGGGCGGGAACATTCAGTACTTC. Amino acid sequence: CASRGGNIQYF. The chain carries TRBV12-3 or TRBV12-4 and TRBJ2-4, with a tentative D call TRBD2 (5 bases). CDR3 size: 11 residues. Trimming shortened V by 6 bases and J by 7 bases, and 7 bases separated the two germline ends.

This clonotype was seen more than once but under ten times. The rearrangement joins TRBV12-3 or TRBV12-4 to TRBJ2-5; perhaps TRBD2 as D (5 bases). CDR3 length equals 14 residues. V lost 5 bases, J lost 4 bases, and 14 bases lay in between. DNA of the CDR3: TGTGCCAGCAGTCCCCGGGAAAGGCGAGAGACCCAGTACTTC. Translating it yields CASSPRERRETQYF.

The rearrangement uses TRBV7-2 and TRBJ2-1; 11 nucleotides align to TRBD2. Germline CDR1 SGHTA, CDR2 FQGNSA. This CDR3 region has 14 residues. The junction had 8 bases not matched to a gene; V was cut back by 9 bases and J by 7 bases. The DNA of the CDR3 is TGTGCCAGTCTCACGGGACTAGCGGCGAATGAGCAGTTCTTC. This encodes CASLTGLAANEQFF. Combining the CDR3 with reference TRBV7-2 and TRBJ2-1 gives the whole variable domain GAGVSQSPSNKVTEKGKDVELRCDPISGHTALYWYRQSLGQGLEFLIYFQGNSAPDKSGLPSDRFSAERTGGSVSTLTIQRTQQEDSAVYLCASLTGLAANEQFFGPGTRLTVL.

This clonotype occurred a few times. The chain combines TRBV19 with TRBJ2-5; 7 nucleotides align to TRBD2. The CDR3 is made up of 17 amino acids. Germline-derived CDR1 and CDR2 are LNHDA and SQIVND (reference sequence). J gave up 2 bases and V 5 bases, and 14 bases lay outside the gene matches. CDR3 nucleotide sequence: TGTGCCAGTAGTGGAATGTGGGAGGGCCTGAAACAAGAGACCCAGTACTTC. Amino acid sequence: CASSGMWEGLKQETQYF. The entire variable domain, with the rest obtained from reference TRBV19 and TRBJ2-5, is as follows: DGGITQSPKYLFRKEGQNVTLSCEQNLNHDAMYWYRQDPGQGLRLIYYSQIVNDFQKGDIAEGYSVSREKKESFPLTVTSAQKNPTAFYLCASSGMWEGLKQETQYFGPGTRLLVL.

This clonotype was detected many times. The rearrangement uses TRBV7-2 and TRBJ1-3; 7 bases map to TRBD1. The germline gives CDR1 SGHTA, CDR2 FQGNSA. The CDR3 extends over 14 amino acids. V was pared by 7 bases and J by 6 bases, with 9 bases of the junction left unmatched. The CDR3 DNA is TGTGCCAGCACCCTGGGACAGACCTTAAACACCATATATTTT. Its translation: CASTLGQTLNTIYF.

This clonotype was seen once. CDR3 protein: CSATRRAENSPLHF. DNA for the CDR3: TGCAGTGCAACCAGGAGGGCGGAAAATTCACCCCTCCACTTT. The genes are TRBV20-1 and TRBJ1-6; no clear D gene. The ends were cut back, 6 bases at V and 7 bases at J, with 16 bases in the middle. CDR1 DFQATT and CDR2 SNEGSKA come from the germline V gene (reference sequence). CDR3 length equals 14 residues.

This clonotype was detected a few times. This sequence joins TRBV4-3 and TRBJ1-2, with D perhaps TRBD1 (5 bases). The CDR3 runs to 13 residues. Between the trimmed V and J ends, which lost 0 bases and 8 bases, there was a span of 10 bases. Germline lookup yields CDR1 LGHNA and CDR2 YSLEER. CDR3 sequence: CASSQDSRAGYTF. The CDR3 coding sequence is TGCGCCAGCAGCCAAGATAGCAGGGCCGGCTACACCTTC.

The J gene is TRBJ1-5, the V gene TRBV7-2; D uncertain. Trimming took off 5 bases at V and 6 bases at J, with 11 bases between the two ends. The germline gives CDR1 SGHTA, CDR2 FQGNSA. This CDR3 spans 13 amino acids. The CDR3 nucleotides are TGTGCCAGCAGCCCCATCGGTGCTCAGCCCCAGCATTTT. Protein product: CASSPIGAQPQHF.

This chain connects TRBV23-1 to TRBJ1-1; 7 nucleotides agree with TRBD1. TRBV23-1 falls under the ORF class, with uncertain function. J gave up 4 bases and V 0 bases, and 8 bases lay outside the gene matches. The CDR3 consists of 16 residues. CDR3 sequence: CASSQSVIGGGTEAFF. The CDR3 DNA reads TGCGCCAGCAGTCAATCGGTGATAGGGGGCGGCACTGAAGCTTTCTTT.

This sequence joins TRBV2 and TRBJ1-1; D is unclear. The CDR3 has 13 residues. V lost 8 bases and J 1 base, leaving 11 bases between the germline ends. Germline CDR1 is SNHLY and CDR2 is FYNNEI. The CDR3 here is CASLNTENTEAFF. CDR3 nucleotide sequence: TGTGCCAGCCTAAACACTGAGAACACTGAAGCTTTCTTT.

Concerning this clonotype: Compared with germline, one end of the junction differs, possibly owing to a read error. The chain employs TRBV12-3 or TRBV12-4 and TRBJ1-2; D perhaps matches TRBD1 (6 bases). This CDR3 region has 15 residues. The CDR3 region is CANSLRDRQYSGYTF. As DNA, the CDR3 is TGTGCCAACAGTCTCCGCGACAGGCAATATTCGGGCTACACCTTC.

CDR3 sequence (DNA): TGTGCCAGCAGCTTAGCGGGGCCGATAGTCGGGAGGTATGGCTACACCTTC. It specifies CASSLAGPIVGRYGYTF. The gene calls are TRBV7-9 and TRBJ1-2; perhaps TRBD1 as D (5 bases). The CDR3 extends over 17 amino acids. The V end was cut by 0 bases, the J end by 5 bases, with 19 bases between. Germline assignment: CDR1 SEHNR and CDR2 FQNEAQ (reference sequence).

The CDR3 nucleotides are TGTGCCAGCTTCAGGCGCCTGGAAGAGACCCAGTACTTC. Protein: CASFRRLEETQYF. This chain uses TRBV6-1 with TRBJ2-5; D remains ambiguous. CDR3 length: 13 residues. Trimming cost V 8 bases and J 3 bases, with 13 bases left between them. Germline CDR1 reads MNHNS; CDR2 reads SASEGT.